The 7 T cell receptor beta chains below all came from one sample that was sequenced in a study of shared clonotypes between healthy human individuals. The method was immunoSEQ multiplex PCR; TCRdb's version includes in-frame clones alone and lacks a portion of them. The repertoire has about 700,000 clones, around two thirds of them found once; the top ten carry 1.5% to 2%. Material: memory CD4+ T cells sorted from blood. Subset described: CD45RA-negative fraction. Every receptor here comes from a woman aged 30 to 39 in good health.

This clone was picked up a small number of times. The CDR3 is CASSLVGAEAFF. CDR3 sequence (DNA): TGTGCCAGCAGCTTAGTAGGGGCTGAAGCTTTCTTT. V gene TRBV11-2 combines with J gene TRBJ1-1; weak D call: TRBD1 (5 bases). V shed 1 base and J shed 6 bases, with 6 bases lying between them. CDR1 and CDR2 from the germline V gene are SGHAT and FQNNGV. CDR3 length: 12 amino acids. The full variable domain, with the rest looked up from reference TRBV11-2 and TRBJ1-1, is EAGVAQSPRYKIIEKRQSVAFWCNPISGHATLYWYQQILGQGPKLLIQFQNNGVVDDSQLPKDRFSAERLKGVDSTLKIQPAKLEDSAVYLCASSLVGAEAFFGQGTRLTVV.

The chain is built from TRBV4-1 and TRBJ2-4; 9 bases line up with TRBD1. The CDR3 has 19 residues. The V segment lost 0 bases and the J segment 1 base; nucleotides outside the gene matches: 10. The germline V gene encodes CDR1 MGHRA and CDR2 YSYEKL. CDR3: CASSQDFLGTGSAKNIQYF. The CDR3 region has the DNA TGCGCCAGCAGCCAAGACTTCCTCGGGACAGGGTCGGCCAAAAACATTCAGTACTTC.

Concerning this clone itself: Other DNA sequences in this sample translate to the same CDR3. This chain connects TRBV6-1 to TRBJ2-7, with a tentative D call TRBD1 (5 bases). Per the germline V gene, CDR1 is MNHNS and CDR2 is SASEGT. Trimming cost V 4 bases and J 2 bases, with 9 bases left between them. CDR3 size: 13 residues. The chain's CDR3 is CASSAAGTYEQYF. The CDR3, as DNA: TGTGCCAGCAGTGCCGCAGGGACCTACGAGCAGTACTTC.

The chain couples TRBV18 to TRBJ2-2; D is uncertain. The CDR3 extends over 13 amino acids. Germline V gives CDR1 KGHSH, CDR2 LQKENI. Trimming pared 0 bases from V and 7 bases from J, leaving 6 bases between. CDR3 bases: TGTGCCAGCTCACCACCTCGTAACGGGGAGCTGTTTTTT. As protein: CASSPPRNGELFF.

The genes are TRBV13 and TRBJ1-1, with D perhaps matching TRBD1 (6 bases). This CDR3 is built from 17 residues. Germline loops: CDR1 PRHDT, CDR2 FYEKMQ (reference sequence). With 1 base removed from V and 0 bases from J, the gap between germline ends came to 15 bases. The CDR3, as DNA: TGTGCCAGCAGCTTAGAAGGGGCAGGGGATTTGAACACTGAAGCTTTCTTT. Residues: CASSLEGAGDLNTEAFF.

V usage is TRBV7-2 and J usage is TRBJ1-1, with D hard to call. The germline V gene encodes CDR1 SGHTA and CDR2 FQGNSA. Deletions cut 1 base from V and 3 bases from J, with 6 bases between. This CDR3 is 13 amino acids long. The CDR3 DNA reads as TGTGCCAGCAGCTTAGTAGGGTACACTGAAGCTTTCTTT. This codes for CASSLVGYTEAFF.

The V call is TRBV10-2, the J call TRBJ2-3, with D perhaps being TRBD1 or TRBD2 (5 bases each). Germline CDR1 is WSHSY and CDR2 is SAAADI. The CDR3 sequence is 16 residues long. Trimming cost V 8 bases and J 0 bases, with 18 bases left between them. The CDR3 DNA is TGCGCCAGCCAAAAGTCGGGACCGAGAAGCACAGATACGCAGTATTTT. Translating gives CASQKSGPRSTDTQYF.